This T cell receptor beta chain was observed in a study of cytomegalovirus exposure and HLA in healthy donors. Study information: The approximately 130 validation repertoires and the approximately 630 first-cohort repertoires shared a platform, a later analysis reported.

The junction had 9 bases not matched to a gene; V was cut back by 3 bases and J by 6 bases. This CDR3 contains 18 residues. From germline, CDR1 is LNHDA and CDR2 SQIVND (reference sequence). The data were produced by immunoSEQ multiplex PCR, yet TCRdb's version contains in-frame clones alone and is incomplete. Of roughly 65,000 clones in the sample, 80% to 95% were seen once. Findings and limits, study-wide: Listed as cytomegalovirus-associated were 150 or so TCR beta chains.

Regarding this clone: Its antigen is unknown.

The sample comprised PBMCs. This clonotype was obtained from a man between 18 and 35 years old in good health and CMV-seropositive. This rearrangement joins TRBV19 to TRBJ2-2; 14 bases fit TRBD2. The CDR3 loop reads CASSISRLAGGPSGELFF. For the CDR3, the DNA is TGTGCCAGTAGTATTTCTAGACTAGCGGGAGGGCCATCCGGGGAGCTGTTTTTT.